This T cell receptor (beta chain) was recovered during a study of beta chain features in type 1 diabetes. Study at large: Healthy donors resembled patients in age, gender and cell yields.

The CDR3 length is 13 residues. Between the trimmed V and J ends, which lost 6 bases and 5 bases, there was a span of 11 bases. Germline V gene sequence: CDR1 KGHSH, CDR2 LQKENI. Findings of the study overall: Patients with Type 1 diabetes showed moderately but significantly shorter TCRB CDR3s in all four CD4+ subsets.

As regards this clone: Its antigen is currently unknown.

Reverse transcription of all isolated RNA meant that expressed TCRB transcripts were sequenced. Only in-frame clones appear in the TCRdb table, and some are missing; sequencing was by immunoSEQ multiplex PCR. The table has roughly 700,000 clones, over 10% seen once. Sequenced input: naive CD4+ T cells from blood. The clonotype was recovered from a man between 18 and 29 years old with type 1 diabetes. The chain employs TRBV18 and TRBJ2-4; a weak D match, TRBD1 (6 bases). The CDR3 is CASSGQNENIQYF. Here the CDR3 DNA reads TGTGCCAGCTCCGGACAGAACGAAAACATTCAGTACTTC.